One sample yielded the 22 T cell receptor beta chains listed below, sequenced in a study of cytomegalovirus exposure and HLA in healthy donors. PCR amplification relied on 60 Vbeta primers (plus 13 Jbeta primers). Some clones are missing from TCRdb's copy, which holds only in-frame ones; the method was immunoSEQ multiplex PCR. The sample lists around 140,000 clones; roughly 79% were seen once. Specimen: PBMCs. These receptors came from an older woman in good health and CMV-seropositive.

In its sample, this clone was seen a few times. The chain couples TRBV6-5 to TRBJ2-3; no clear D gene. Between the trimmed V and J ends, which lost 6 bases and 4 bases, there was a span of 5 bases. CDR1 and CDR2 from the germline V gene are MNHEY and SVGAGI. The CDR3 is 11 amino acids. The CDR3 nucleotides read TGTGCCAGCAGGACTTCAGATACGCAGTATTTT. Protein product: CASRTSDTQYF.

The J gene is TRBJ2-7, the V gene TRBV11-2; 7 nucleotides match TRBD2. There are 14 residues in the CDR3. Germline V gene sequence: CDR1 SGHAT, CDR2 FQNNGV. The junction had 5 bases not matched to a gene; V was cut back by 3 bases and J by 3 bases. CDR3 region: CASSFSGGNYEQYF. The CDR3 DNA follows: TGTGCCAGCAGCTTCTCGGGGGGTAACTACGAGCAGTACTTC.

The V and J genes are TRBV28 and TRBJ1-3, with 10 positions matching TRBD1. The CDR3 spans 16 residues. The germline V gene encodes CDR1 MDHEN and CDR2 SYDVKM. Trimming at V came to 3 bases and at J to 2 bases, leaving 4 bases not matched to a gene. In DNA form, the CDR3 reads TGTGCCAGCAGTTTGAGACAGGGGGCGGCTGGAAACACCATATATTTT. This translates into CASSLRQGAAGNTIYF.

This chain joins TRBV6-4 and TRBJ1-1; D perhaps matches TRBD1 (5 bases). The germline V and J ends were trimmed by 6 bases and 7 bases, with 18 bases remaining between them. Germline V CDR1 and CDR2: MRHNA, SNTAGT. The CDR3 spans 14 residues. CDR3 sequence: CASSVNGEGNEAFF. DNA of the CDR3: TGTGCCAGCAGCGTAAATGGGGAGGGGAATGAAGCTTTCTTT.

The chain recombines TRBV7-2 with TRBJ2-5; TRBD1 might be the D (6 bases). This CDR3 is 15 amino acids long. Germline CDR1 is SGHTA and CDR2 is FQGNSA. The ends were cut back, 1 base at V and 1 base at J, with 10 bases in the middle. This chain's CDR3 is CASSLDRAFQETQYF. The CDR3 coding sequence is TGTGCCAGCAGCTTAGACAGGGCTTTCCAAGAGACCCAGTACTTC.

This clone was detected once. J is TRBJ2-3 and V is TRBV19; weak D call: TRBD2 (8 bases). The CDR3 sequence is 17 residues long. Germline lookup yields CDR1 LNHDA and CDR2 SQIVND (reference sequence). Trimming removed 10 bases at V and 2 bases at J, with 25 bases between. As DNA, the CDR3 is TGTGCCACCTCCAGGGGGGGGCTAGCGGGCATCACAGATACGCAGTATTTT. This gives the protein CATSRGGLAGITDTQYF.

A remark on this clone: The junction and the germline gene differ at one end; a read error may be behind it. The identical CDR3 is also encoded by other nucleotide sequences in the sample. The gene calls are TRBV7-9 and TRBJ1-5, with 7 bases lining up with TRBD1. This CDR3 region has 13 residues. Germline V gives CDR1 SEHNR, CDR2 FQNEAQ (reference sequence). The DNA for the CDR3 is TGTGCCAGCAGCCCGGGACAGTATCAGCCCCAGCACTTT. Its protein is CASSPGQYQPQHF. The full variable domain, completed using reference TRBV7-9 and TRBJ1-5, is DTGVSQNPRHKITKRGQNVTFRCDPISEHNRLYWYRQTLGQGPEFLTYFQNEAQLEKSRLLSDRFSAERPKGSFSTLEIQRTEQGDSAMYLCASSPGQYQPQHFGDGTRLSIL.

The chain carries TRBV4-3 and TRBJ2-1; D not resolved. From germline, CDR1 is LGHNA and CDR2 YSLEER. CDR3 size: 15 residues. The V and J ends lost 0 bases and 4 bases respectively, with 10 bases between them. CDR3 region: CASSQERQAYNEQFF. Here the CDR3 DNA reads TGCGCCAGCAGCCAAGAACGGCAGGCATACAATGAGCAGTTCTTC.

V gene TRBV21-1 combines with J gene TRBJ2-6; TRBD1 reflects the table's D call only, with no check against the DNA. TRBV21-1 is reported as a pseudogene. The CDR3 has 18 residues. The CDR3 region is CASSKTGTAVSGANVLTF. CDR3 sequence (DNA): TGTGCCAGCAGCAAAACCGGGACAGCTGTCTCTGGGGCCAACGTCCTGACTTTC.

The gene calls are TRBV25-1 and TRBJ2-3; 9 nucleotides agree with TRBD2. V lost 4 bases and J lost 1; bases outside the gene matches: 6. From germline, CDR1 is MGHDK and CDR2 SYGVNS. The CDR3 length is 16 residues. The CDR3 protein is CASSAIAGAGTDTQYF. CDR3 DNA: TGTGCCAGCAGTGCAATAGCGGGAGCCGGCACAGATACGCAGTATTTT.

The chain couples TRBV29-1 to TRBJ2-1, with D possibly matching TRBD2 (6 bases). Germline lookup yields CDR1 SQVTM and CDR2 ANQGSEA. V lost 8 bases and J 5 bases, leaving 13 bases between the germline ends. The CDR3 contains 12 residues. CDR3 nucleotide sequence: TGCAGCACAGAAGGACTAAACAATGAGCAGTTCTTC. Residues: CSTEGLNNEQFF.

CDR3 loop: CASSQTGTKTTAQYF. In DNA, the CDR3 is TGCGCCAGCAGCCAAACCGGGACAAAAACCACTGCGCAGTACTTC. The rearrangement links TRBV4-1 to TRBJ2-7; a possible D gene is TRBD1 (6 bases). The CDR3 is 15 amino acids. The germline V gene has CDR1 MGHRA and CDR2 YSYEKL. V lost 2 bases to trimming and J lost 9 bases, with 20 bases between them.

The CDR3 DNA reads as TGTGCCAGCAGTCTGACAGGAAGGACTGAAGCTTTCTTT. It codes for CASSLTGRTEAFF. The V gene is TRBV28, the J gene TRBJ1-1, with D perhaps TRBD1 (6 bases). V gave up 5 bases and J gave up 5 bases, with 12 bases separating them. This CDR3 has 13 amino acids. Germline lookup yields CDR1 MDHEN and CDR2 SYDVKM. Variable domain in full (rest from reference TRBV28 and TRBJ1-1): DVKVTQSSRYLVKRTGEKVFLECVQDMDHENMFWYRQDPGLGLRLIYFSYDVKMKEKGDIPEGYSVSREKKERFSLILESASTNQTSMYLCASSLTGRTEAFFGQGTRLTVV.

This chain links TRBV9 with TRBJ2-1, with 7 bases aligning to TRBD2. The length of the CDR3 is 14 residues. The germline gives CDR1 SGDLS, CDR2 YYNGEE. The V segment lost 1 base and the J segment 9 bases; nucleotides outside the gene matches: 7. CDR3 in DNA: TGTGCCAGCAGCGTAACGGGACTACTGAGTGAGCAGTTCTTC. Protein sequence: CASSVTGLLSEQFF. The full variable domain, in which reference TRBV9 and TRBJ2-1 provide the parts outside the CDR3, is DSGVTQTPKHLITATGQRVTLRCSPRSGDLSVYWYQQSLDQGLQFLIQYYNGEERAKGNILERFSAQQFPDLHSELNLSSLELGDSALYFCASSVTGLLSEQFFGPGTRLTVL.

V and J are TRBV9 and TRBJ2-5; 14 nucleotides agree with TRBD2. CDR1 is SGDLS and CDR2 is YYNGEE in the germline V gene. The CDR3 runs to 17 residues. The J segment lost 5 bases and the V segment lost 3 bases, leaving 9 bases of the junction unmatched. CDR3 nucleotide sequence: TGTGCCAGCAGCGAGGGGACTAGCGGGAGTCCGCGGGAGACCCAGTACTTC. Protein: CASSEGTSGSPRETQYF.

The chain employs TRBV28 and TRBJ1-2, with unresolved D. Germline V gene data show CDR1 as MDHEN and CDR2 as SYDVKM. CDR3 length equals 12 residues. The V end lost 7 bases, the J end lost 4 bases, and 10 bases lay between the germline ends. This chain's CDR3 is CASTPPLYGYTF. CDR3 bases: TGTGCCAGCACCCCACCACTCTATGGCTACACCTTC.

The V gene is TRBV2, the J gene TRBJ2-7; 9 bases agree with TRBD2. CDR3 length equals 13 residues. CDR1 SNHLY and CDR2 FYNNEI come from the germline V gene. Trimming took 4 bases from V and 4 from J; bases not matched to a gene: 2. The CDR3 DNA follows: TGTGCCAGCAGTGGAGCGGGAGGATACGAGCAGTACTTC. The encoded protein is CASSGAGGYEQYF.

Notes on this clone: At the DNA level, this CDR3 is encoded by other sequences in the same sample as well. V usage is TRBV27 and J usage is TRBJ2-3; D not resolved. V was pared by 5 bases and J by 2 bases, with 5 bases between. Germline V gives CDR1 MNHEY, CDR2 SMNVEV (reference sequence). The CDR3 contains 12 residues. CDR3 loop: CASSPSTDTQYF. DNA of the CDR3: TGTGCCAGCAGTCCCTCCACAGATACGCAGTATTTT.

The chain has TRBV5-6 and TRBJ2-1, with 8 bases fitting TRBD2. Trimming at V came to 2 bases and at J to 8 bases, leaving 9 bases not matched to a gene. From germline, CDR1 is SGHDT and CDR2 YYEEEE. The CDR3 is 15 amino acids. The CDR3 coding sequence is TGTGCCAGCAGCTTAGGACTAGCCGGATTGGATGAGCAGTTCTTC. This gives the protein CASSLGLAGLDEQFF.

The V and J genes are TRBV16 and TRBJ2-7; 10 bases are a match to TRBD2. The V gene's germline CDR1 is KGHSY and CDR2 FQNENV. The CDR3 runs to 15 residues. Trimming cost V 3 bases and J 4 bases; bases outside gene matches: 6. CDR3 sequence: CASSQGASGSYEQYF. The CDR3 bases are TGTGCCAGCAGCCAGGGTGCTAGCGGGAGTTACGAGCAGTACTTC.

This chain connects TRBV25-1 to TRBJ1-5, with D possibly TRBD1 on 5 matching bases. The germline V gene has CDR1 MGHDK and CDR2 SYGVNS. The CDR3 sequence is 13 residues long. The ends were cut back, 6 bases at V and 3 bases at J, with 9 bases in the middle. The chain's CDR3 is CASSQGHNQPQHF. The CDR3, as DNA: TGTGCCAGCAGCCAGGGTCACAATCAGCCCCAGCATTTT.

The V and J genes are TRBV4-1 and TRBJ2-7; possibly TRBD2 for D (6 bases). V was trimmed by 1 base and J by 7 bases, leaving 14 bases between them. CDR1 and CDR2 from the germline V gene are MGHRA and YSYEKL. The CDR3 runs 14 residues. The CDR3 sequence is CASSQGAGPQEQYF. CDR3 coding DNA: TGCGCCAGCAGCCAAGGGGCGGGACCCCAGGAGCAGTACTTC.